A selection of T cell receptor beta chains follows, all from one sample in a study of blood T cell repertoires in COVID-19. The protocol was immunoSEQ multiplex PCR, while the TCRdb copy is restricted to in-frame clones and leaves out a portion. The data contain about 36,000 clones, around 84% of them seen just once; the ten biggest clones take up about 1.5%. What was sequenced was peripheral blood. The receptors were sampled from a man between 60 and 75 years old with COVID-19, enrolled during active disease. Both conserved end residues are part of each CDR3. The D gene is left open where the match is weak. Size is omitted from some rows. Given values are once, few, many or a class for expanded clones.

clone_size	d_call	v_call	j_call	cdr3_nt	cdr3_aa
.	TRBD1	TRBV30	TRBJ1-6	TGTGCCTGGAGTGTACTCTCGGGACAGGGGGGTTCACCCCTCCACTTT	CAWSVLSGQGGSPLHF
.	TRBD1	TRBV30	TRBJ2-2	TGTGCCTGGAGTGCCTACAGGGGCGTGAACACCGGGGAGCTGTTTTTT	CAWSAYRGVNTGELFF
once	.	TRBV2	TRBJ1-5	TGTGCCAGCAGGGGGGGGAGCAGCAGCTTCAATCAGCCCCAGCATTTT	CASRGGSSSFNQPQHF
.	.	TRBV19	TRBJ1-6	TGTGCCAGTAGTAGCCGGGGTGCTGGCTCACCCCTCCACTTT	CASSSRGAGSPLHF
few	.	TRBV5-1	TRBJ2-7	TGCGCCAGCAGCTTGGGGGGGACATCCCCCTACGAGCAGTACTTC	CASSLGGTSPYEQYF
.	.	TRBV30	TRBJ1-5	TGTGCCTGGAGTGGACAGAGAGATCAGCCCCAGCATTTT	CAWSGQRDQPQHF
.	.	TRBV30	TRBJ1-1	TGTGCCTGGAGTGTCACGCAGAGGACTGAAGCTTTCTTT	CAWSVTQRTEAFF
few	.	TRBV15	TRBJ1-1	TGTGCCACCAGCAGAGATTTAGCCGTGGCGACAGCCGGAGCTTTCTTT	CATSRDLAVATAGAFF
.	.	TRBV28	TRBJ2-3	TGTGCCAGCAGAACGGGACACTTCACAGATACGCAGTATTTT	CASRTGHFTDTQYF
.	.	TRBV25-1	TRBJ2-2	TGTGCCAGCAGTGAGGGGGGGCCGAACACCGGGGAGCTGTTTTTT	CASSEGGPNTGELFF
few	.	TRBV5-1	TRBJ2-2	TGCGCCAGCAGCTTGGGGAAGAGGGACACCGGGGAGCTGTTTTTT	CASSLGKRDTGELFF
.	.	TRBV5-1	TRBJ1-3	TGCGCCAGCAGCTTGGTTTTGGGGGCCGTCTCTGGAAACACCATATATTTT	CASSLVLGAVSGNTIYF
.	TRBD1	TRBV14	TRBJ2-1	TGTGCCAGCAGCCGGTACAGGGGGCCTTACAATGAGCAGTTCTTC	CASSRYRGPYNEQFF
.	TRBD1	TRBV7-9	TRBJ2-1	TGTGCCAGCAGCTTCGACAGGGGTAGTGAGCAGTTCTTC	CASSFDRGSEQFF
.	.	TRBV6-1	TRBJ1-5	TGTGCCAGCAGTGAATCTACTGCCAATCAGCCCCAGCATTTT	CASSESTANQPQHF
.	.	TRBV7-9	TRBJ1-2	TGTGCCAGCAGCTTTAGAAGCTATGGCTACACCTTC	CASSFRSYGYTF
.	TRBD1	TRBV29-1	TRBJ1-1	TGCAGCGTTATAGGGGGCTCATTGAGCACTGAAGCTTTCTTT	CSVIGGSLSTEAFF
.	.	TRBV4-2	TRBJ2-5	TGTGCCAGCAGCCAAGCCGAGCAGGGCGCCTTAGAGACCCAGTACTTC	CASSQAEQGALETQYF
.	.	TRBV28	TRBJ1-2	TGTGCCAGCAGTTTATTCGACAGACCTAACTATGGCTACACCTTC	CASSLFDRPNYGYTF
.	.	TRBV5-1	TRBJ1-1	TGCGCCAGCAGCCTACTGCAGGAAACTGAAGCTTTCTTT	CASSLLQETEAFF
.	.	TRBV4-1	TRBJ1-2	TGCGCCAGCAGCCAAGCAGCAGGGGTTAACTATGGCTACACCTTC	CASSQAAGVNYGYTF
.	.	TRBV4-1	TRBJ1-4	TGCGCCAGCAGCCAAGAAGGCAGGGGTGGCGAAAAACTGTTTTTT	CASSQEGRGGEKLFF
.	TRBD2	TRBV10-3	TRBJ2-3	TGTGCCATCAGGATTCGACTAGCGGGAGGTCCCCGCGTTATGAATACGCAGTATTTT	CAIRIRLAGGPRVMNTQYF
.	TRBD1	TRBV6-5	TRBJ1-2	TGTGCCAGCACGGGGGCAGGGGGGAACTATGGCTACACCTTC	CASTGAGGNYGYTF
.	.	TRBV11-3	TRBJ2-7	TGTGCCAGCAGCTTAGATGCAGGGTCCGAGCAGTACTTC	CASSLDAGSEQYF
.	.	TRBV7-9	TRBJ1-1	TGTGCCAGCAGCTTAGCAGGGGGGGCTGAAGCTTTCTTT	CASSLAGGAEAFF
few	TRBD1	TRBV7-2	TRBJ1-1	TGTGCCAGCAGCCTACGGACAGGGCCTACTGAAGCTTTCTTT	CASSLRTGPTEAFF
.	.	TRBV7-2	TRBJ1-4	TGTGCCAGCAGCTTAGGAGAGAATGAAAAACTGTTTTTT	CASSLGENEKLFF
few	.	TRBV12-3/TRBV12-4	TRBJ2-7	TGTGCCAGCAGTTTAGTGTACTACGAGCAGTACTTC	CASSLVYYEQYF
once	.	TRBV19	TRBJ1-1	TGTGCCAGTAGTATTCCGGGATCCCTCGAGGCTTTCTTT	CASSIPGSLEAFF
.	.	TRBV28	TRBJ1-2	TGTGCCAGCAGTTTAATATTGGCAGGGGAGTCTTGCACCTTC	CASSLILAGESCTF
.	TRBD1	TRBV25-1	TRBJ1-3	TGTGCCAGCACGGACAGGGAGGTGGACACCATATATTTT	CASTDREVDTIYF